This T cell receptor beta chain comes out of a study of T cell changes during pregnancy in multiple sclerosis. The CDR3 has 18 amino acids. V gave up 5 bases and J gave up 1 base; unmatched junction bases: 8. CDR1 and CDR2 from the germline V gene are SEHNR and FQNEAQ (reference sequence). This table comes from immunoSEQ multiplex PCR, and its TCRdb copy is limited to in-frame clones, with some not included. The table lists roughly 69,000 clones, approximately 89% of them singletons, with roughly 1.4% in the top ten. This sample comprised peripheral blood, obtained in the second trimester of pregnancy. The chain recombines TRBV7-9 with TRBJ2-6, with 10 nucleotides matching TRBD1. This TCR came from a female donor with multiple sclerosis, enrolled in a pregnancy study. For the CDR3, the DNA is TGTGCCAGCAGCACTAGGGGGACAGGGGTATCTGGGGCCAACGTCCTGACTTTC. This sequence encodes CASSTRGTGVSGANVLTF.